The clone carrying this T cell receptor beta chain has just a few counts. Its matching antigen is unknown. Researchers ran the PCR with 60 Vbeta and 13 Jbeta primers. Some clones are missing from TCRdb's copy, which holds only in-frame ones; the method was immunoSEQ multiplex PCR. The profile shows around 150,000 clones, approximately 82% of them singletons. The sample comes from a study of cytomegalovirus exposure and HLA in healthy donors. Study conclusions and caveats: Indistinguishable V segments, including TRBV6-2 and TRBV6-3, were excluded. Later on, analysis showed that most CMV-associated TCR beta chains appeared to be HLA-restricted. The study put about 180 TCR beta chains on its list as cytomegalovirus-associated. Sequences of the TCR beta chain were said to predict the HLA-A and HLA-B alleles of most subjects accurately.

Germline-derived CDR1 and CDR2 are SEHNR and FQNEAQ (reference sequence). V shed 0 bases and J shed 8 bases, with 10 bases lying between them. The CDR3 is made up of 13 amino acids. Specimen: PBMCs. This receptor was taken from a male donor in good health and CMV-seronegative. The chain links TRBV7-9 to TRBJ1-1, with D maybe TRBD1 (5 bases). The CDR3 DNA reads TGTGCCAGCAGCTTAGCTCTCAGGGTGGAAGCTTTCTTT. Its translation is CASSLALRVEAFF.